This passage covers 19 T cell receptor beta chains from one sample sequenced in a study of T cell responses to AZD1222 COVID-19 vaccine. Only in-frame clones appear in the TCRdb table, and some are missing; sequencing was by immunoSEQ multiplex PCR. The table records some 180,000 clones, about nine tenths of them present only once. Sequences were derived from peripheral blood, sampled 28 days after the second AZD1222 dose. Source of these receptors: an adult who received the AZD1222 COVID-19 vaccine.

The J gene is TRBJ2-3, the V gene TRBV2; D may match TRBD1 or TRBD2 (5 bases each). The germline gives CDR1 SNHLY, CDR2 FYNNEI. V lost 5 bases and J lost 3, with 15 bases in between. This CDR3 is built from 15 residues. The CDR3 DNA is TGTGCCAGCAGTCAAACGGGACGGTCGACAGATACGCAGTATTTT. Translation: CASSQTGRSTDTQYF.

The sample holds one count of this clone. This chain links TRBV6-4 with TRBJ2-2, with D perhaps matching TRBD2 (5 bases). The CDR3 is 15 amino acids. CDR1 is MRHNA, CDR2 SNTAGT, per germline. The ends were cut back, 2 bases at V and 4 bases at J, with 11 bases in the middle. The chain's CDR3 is CASSDNLAGTGELFF. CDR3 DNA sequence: TGTGCCAGCAGTGACAACCTAGCTGGCACCGGGGAGCTGTTTTTT.

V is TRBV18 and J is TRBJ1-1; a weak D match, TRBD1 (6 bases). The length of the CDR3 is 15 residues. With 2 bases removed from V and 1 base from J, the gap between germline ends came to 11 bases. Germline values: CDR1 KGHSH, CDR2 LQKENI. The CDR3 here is CASSPSGGPNTEAFF. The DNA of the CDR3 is TGTGCCAGCTCACCATCCGGGGGCCCGAACACTGAAGCTTTCTTT.

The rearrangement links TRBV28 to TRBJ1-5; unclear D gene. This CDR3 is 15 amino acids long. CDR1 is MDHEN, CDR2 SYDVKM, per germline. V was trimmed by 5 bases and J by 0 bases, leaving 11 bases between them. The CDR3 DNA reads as TGTGCCAGCAGTCTAGAGAGTTATAGCAATCAGCCCCAGCATTTT. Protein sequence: CASSLESYSNQPQHF.

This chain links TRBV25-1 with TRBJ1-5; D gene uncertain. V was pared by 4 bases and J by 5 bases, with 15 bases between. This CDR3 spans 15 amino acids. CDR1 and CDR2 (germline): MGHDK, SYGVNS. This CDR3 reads CASSAGGSKDQPQHF. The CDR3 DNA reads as TGTGCCAGCAGTGCGGGTGGGTCCAAAGATCAGCCCCAGCATTTT.

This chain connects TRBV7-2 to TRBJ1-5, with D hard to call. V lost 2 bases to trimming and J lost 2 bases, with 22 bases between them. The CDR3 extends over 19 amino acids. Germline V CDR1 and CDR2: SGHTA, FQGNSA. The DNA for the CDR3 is TGTGCCAGCAGCTTATATGCCGGGCATGACCCTGGGGGCAATCAGCCCCAGCATTTT. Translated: CASSLYAGHDPGGNQPQHF.

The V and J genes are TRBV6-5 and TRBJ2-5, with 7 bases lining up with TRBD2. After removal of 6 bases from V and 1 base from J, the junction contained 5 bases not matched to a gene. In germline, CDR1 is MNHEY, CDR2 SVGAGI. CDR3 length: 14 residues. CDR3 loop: CASSRGEAQETQYF. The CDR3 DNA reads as TGTGCCAGCAGCCGGGGGGAGGCCCAAGAGACCCAGTACTTC.

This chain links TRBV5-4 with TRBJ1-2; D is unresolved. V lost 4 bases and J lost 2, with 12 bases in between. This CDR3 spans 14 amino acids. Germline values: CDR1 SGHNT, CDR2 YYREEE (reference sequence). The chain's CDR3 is CASSMDGENYGYTF. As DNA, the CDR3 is TGTGCCAGCAGCATGGACGGTGAAAACTATGGCTACACCTTC.

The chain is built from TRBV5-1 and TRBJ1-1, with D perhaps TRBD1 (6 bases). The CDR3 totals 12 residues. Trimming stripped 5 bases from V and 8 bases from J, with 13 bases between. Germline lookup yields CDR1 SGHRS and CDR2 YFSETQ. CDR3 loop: CASRFGDREAFF. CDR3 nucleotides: TGCGCCAGCAGGTTTGGCGACAGGGAAGCTTTCTTT.

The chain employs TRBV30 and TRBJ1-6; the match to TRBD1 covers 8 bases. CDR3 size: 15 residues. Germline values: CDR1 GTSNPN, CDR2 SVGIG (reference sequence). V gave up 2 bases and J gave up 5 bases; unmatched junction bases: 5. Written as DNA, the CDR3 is TGTGCCTGGAGTCCCAAGGGACAGGATAATTCACCCCTCCACTTT. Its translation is CAWSPKGQDNSPLHF.

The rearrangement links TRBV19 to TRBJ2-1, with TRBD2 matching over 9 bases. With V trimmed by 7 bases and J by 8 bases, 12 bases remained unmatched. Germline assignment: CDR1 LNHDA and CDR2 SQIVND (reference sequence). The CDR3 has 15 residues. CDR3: CASTSLGAGGHEQFF. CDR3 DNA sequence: TGTGCCAGTACCTCTCTGGGAGCGGGGGGCCATGAGCAGTTCTTC. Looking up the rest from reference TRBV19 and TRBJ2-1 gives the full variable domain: DGGITQSPKYLFRKEGQNVTLSCEQNLNHDAMYWYRQDPGQGLRLIYYSQIVNDFQKGDIAEGYSVSREKKESFPLTVTSAQKNPTAFYLCASTSLGAGGHEQFFGPGTRLTVL.

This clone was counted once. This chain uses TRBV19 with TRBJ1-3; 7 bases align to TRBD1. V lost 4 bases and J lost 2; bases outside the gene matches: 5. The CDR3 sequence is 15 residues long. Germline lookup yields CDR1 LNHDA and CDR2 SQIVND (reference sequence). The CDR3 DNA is TGTGCCAGTAGTAACCCGACAGGGACTGGAAACACCATATATTTT. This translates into CASSNPTGTGNTIYF.

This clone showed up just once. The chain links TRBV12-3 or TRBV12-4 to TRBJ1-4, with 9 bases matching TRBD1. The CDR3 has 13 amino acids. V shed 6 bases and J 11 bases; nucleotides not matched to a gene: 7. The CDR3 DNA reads TGTGCCAGCAGGCCTACAGGGGGCGCGAAACTGTTTTTT. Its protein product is CASRPTGGAKLFF.

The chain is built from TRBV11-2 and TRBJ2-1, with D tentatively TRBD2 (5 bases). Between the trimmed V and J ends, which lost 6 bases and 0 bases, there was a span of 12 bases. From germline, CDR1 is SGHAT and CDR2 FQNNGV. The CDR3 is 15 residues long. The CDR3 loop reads CASSPDYNSYNEQFF. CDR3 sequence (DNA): TGTGCCAGCAGTCCCGACTATAACTCCTACAATGAGCAGTTCTTC.

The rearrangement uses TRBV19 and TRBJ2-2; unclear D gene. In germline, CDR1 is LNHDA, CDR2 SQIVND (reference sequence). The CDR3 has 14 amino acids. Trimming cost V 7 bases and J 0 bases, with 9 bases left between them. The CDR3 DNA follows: TGTGCCAGTACGAGCGCATCGAACACCGGGGAGCTGTTTTTT. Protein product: CASTSASNTGELFF.

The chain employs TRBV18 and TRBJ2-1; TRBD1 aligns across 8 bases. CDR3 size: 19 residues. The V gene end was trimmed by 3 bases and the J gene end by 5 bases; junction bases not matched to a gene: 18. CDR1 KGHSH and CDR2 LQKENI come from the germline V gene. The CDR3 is CASSPRDRFVRDLNNEQFF. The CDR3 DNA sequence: TGTGCCAGCTCACCCCGGGACAGGTTCGTCAGGGACCTCAACAATGAGCAGTTCTTC.

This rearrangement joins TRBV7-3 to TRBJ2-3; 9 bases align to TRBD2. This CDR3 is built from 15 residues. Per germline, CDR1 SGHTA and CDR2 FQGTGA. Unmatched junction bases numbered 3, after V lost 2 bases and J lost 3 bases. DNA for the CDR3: TGTGCCAGCAGCTTACCAACTAGCGGGACAGATACGCAGTATTTT. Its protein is CASSLPTSGTDTQYF. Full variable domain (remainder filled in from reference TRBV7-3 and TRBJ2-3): GAGVSQTPSNKVTEKGKYVELRCDPISGHTALYWYRQSLGQGPEFLIYFQGTGAADDSGLPNDRFFAVRPEGSVSTLKIQRTERGDSAVYLCASSLPTSGTDTQYFGPGTRLTVL.

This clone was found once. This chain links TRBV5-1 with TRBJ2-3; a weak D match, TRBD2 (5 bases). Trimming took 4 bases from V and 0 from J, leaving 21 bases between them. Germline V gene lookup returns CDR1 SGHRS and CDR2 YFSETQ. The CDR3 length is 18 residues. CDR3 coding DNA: TGCGCCAGCAGCCCACAGCGGCCCAACTATTTTAGCACAGATACGCAGTATTTT. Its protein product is CASSPQRPNYFSTDTQYF.

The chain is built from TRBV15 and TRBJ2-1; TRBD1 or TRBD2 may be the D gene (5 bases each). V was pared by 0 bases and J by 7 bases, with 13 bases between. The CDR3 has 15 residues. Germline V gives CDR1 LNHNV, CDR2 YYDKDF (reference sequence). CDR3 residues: CATSRDRGPGNEQFF. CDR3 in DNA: TGTGCCACCAGCAGAGATAGGGGACCCGGGAATGAGCAGTTCTTC. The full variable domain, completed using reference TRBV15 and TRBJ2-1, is DAMVIQNPRYQVTQFGKPVTLSCSQTLNHNVMYWYQQKSSQAPKLLFHYYDKDFNNEADTPDNFQSRRPNTSFCFLDIRSPGLGDTAMYLCATSRDRGPGNEQFFGPGTRLTVL.